This T cell receptor beta chain came from a study of CD8 T cells in Susac syndrome (dated by TCRdb to the late 2010s). Study-wide context: Whether CD8+ T cell activation and differentiation in Susac syndrome was antigen driven was tested using repertoire sequencing. Clonality of the CD8+ T cell repertoire was compared between over ten healthy donors, approximately 14 Susac syndrome patients and roughly 16 multiple sclerosis patients. Results the study describes overall, beyond this receptor: The number of individuals in the TCR sequencing and HLA analysis was recognized as being relatively small.

The CDR3 sequence holds 13 residues, the cysteine and phenylalanine included. Just the 39-base CDR3 DNA is kept, in frame starting at base 1. The germline V gene (reference sequence) yields DFQATT for CDR1 and SNEGSKA for CDR2. V is clipped by 2 bases and J by 3 bases, and the sequence between their germline boundaries is 10 bases long. Details on this clonotype: The antigen it recognizes is unknown. No base quality information exists; no much larger clone differs at one position.

RNA was extracted using the RNeasy kit, and roughly 0.5 to 1 ug of the RNA was reverse transcribed with random hexamers. The immunoSEQ multiplex PCR assay, which covers 54 Vbeta and 13 Jbeta segments, was used to amplify TCR beta CDR3 regions. Bias from PCR amplification was corrected by using a synthetic template baseline for primer optimization and for computational correction. The original methods were these. Reads were annotated to V, D and J genes according to IMGT and were analyzed with immunoSEQ Analyzer, with only productive sequences retained. To calculate clonality, Shannon entropy was normalized by log2 of the number of productive unique sequences and then subtracted from one. For each patient and control, public and private clones were evaluated within the 100 most prevalent clones. Clones were defined as Susac-specific if absent from the healthy and MS cohorts, from approximately 1,100 published viral clones and from other ImmuneACCESS disease sequences. TCRdb reanalyzed the raw reads on its own, using fastp at Q25 for trimming and MiXCR for clone calling, and kept in-frame beta chains. Identical CDR3 proteins give one entry, which carries the most common genes and DNA. TCRdb, not the authors, supplied the V and J calls. Here the sample has 150,000 to 200,000 distinct CDR3 sequences; around 95% occur a single time. Less than 0.2% of the sample is taken by the ten largest.

Peripheral blood CD8+ and CD4+ T cells from healthy donors, Susac syndrome patients and multiple sclerosis patients were profiled using high-throughput TCR beta sequencing. Multiple sclerosis controls were treatment-naive patients with stable or active relapsing-remitting disease fulfilling revised McDonald criteria. Bulk CD8+ and CD4+ T cells were purified by magnetic negative isolation, while CD8+ TEMRA cells were enriched using FACS. Blood was drawn into EDTA tubes, processed within 24 hours, and PBMCs were isolated by density gradient centrifugation. PBMCs intended for TCR sequencing were cryopreserved in liquid nitrogen and thawed later in a water bath at 37 degrees C. The sorted or isolated CD4+, CD8+ and CD8+ TEMRA cells had a purity of 90% or higher.

This receptor was identified in a human donor with multiple sclerosis. The sequencing input was CD8+ T cells from PBMCs. The receptor chain draws on TRBV20-1 and TRBJ1-1; possibly the D gene is TRBD1, per 5 matching bases. The CDR3 has the sequence CSARWQGDTEAFF. The sequence in DNA is TGCAGTGCTAGATGGCAGGGTGACACTGAAGCTTTCTTT.